The 21 T cell receptor beta chains below all came from one sample that was sequenced in a study of OX40 agonist ivuxolimab in advanced cancers. Libraries were prepared by immunoSEQ multiplex PCR; TCRdb keeps only in-frame clonotypes and omits some of them. The data hold some 90,000 clones, with 92% observed a single time. The input for sequencing was CD4+ or CD8+ T cells sorted from blood, taken in a trial of the OX40 agonist ivuxolimab. Receptors originate from an adult with an advanced solid tumor such as melanoma, head and neck, liver or kidney cancer.

The chain employs TRBV19 and TRBJ2-1; 13 bases agree with TRBD2. This CDR3 contains 15 residues. CDR1 LNHDA and CDR2 SQIVND come from the germline V gene (reference sequence). V lost 8 bases, J lost 2 bases, and 3 bases stayed unmatched. DNA for the CDR3: TGTGCCAGTGGACTAGCGGGAGCCCCCTACAATGAGCAGTTCTTC. Translated, it gives CASGLAGAPYNEQFF.

The rearrangement joins TRBV4-2 to TRBJ2-1, with TRBD2 matching over 11 bases. V lost 1 base, J lost 5 bases, and 1 base stayed unmatched. The CDR3 sequence is 15 residues long. The germline V gene has CDR1 LGHNA and CDR2 YNFKEQ. The CDR3 coding sequence is TGTGCCAGCAGCCAAGCGACTAGCGGGGACAATGAGCAGTTCTTC. Its protein product is CASSQATSGDNEQFF.

A few counts support this clone. The chain has TRBV11-1 and TRBJ2-7; D is ambiguous. This CDR3 region has 14 residues. The ends were cut back, 0 bases at V and 3 bases at J, with 9 bases in the middle. Per germline, CDR1 SGHAT and CDR2 FQDESV (reference sequence). CDR3 sequence reads: CASSLASGGYEQYF. CDR3 bases: TGTGCCAGCAGCTTAGCCTCGGGCGGCTACGAGCAGTACTTC.

The rearrangement joins TRBV28 to TRBJ2-7, with a weak D call TRBD1 (7 bases). This CDR3 is built from 17 residues. Trimming removed 4 bases at V and 3 bases at J, with 22 bases between. The germline V gene encodes CDR1 MDHEN and CDR2 SYDVKM. DNA for the CDR3: TGTGCCAGCAGTTCCCTCTCGAGGCAGGGGGGATTCTACGAGCAGTACTTC. Its protein is CASSSLSRQGGFYEQYF.

The gene calls are TRBV7-9 and TRBJ2-1; the match to TRBD1 covers 8 bases. The germline V gene has CDR1 SEHNR and CDR2 FQNEAQ (reference sequence). V dropped 3 bases and J dropped 4; count of bases not matched to a gene: 8. CDR3 size: 16 residues. Here the CDR3 reads CASSFGTGSAYNEQFF. The CDR3, as DNA: TGTGCCAGCAGCTTTGGGACAGGATCCGCGTACAATGAGCAGTTCTTC. Variable domain in full (rest from reference TRBV7-9 and TRBJ2-1): DTGVSQNPRHKITKRGQNVTFRCDPISEHNRLYWYRQTLGQGPEFLTYFQNEAQLEKSRLLSDRFSAERPKGSFSTLEIQRTEQGDSAMYLCASSFGTGSAYNEQFFGPGTRLTVL.

The chain uses TRBV6-5 and TRBJ1-2; 7 bases are shared with TRBD1. Germline trimming cut 2 bases from V and 8 bases from J; bases unmatched to any gene: 11. Germline V CDR1 and CDR2: MNHEY, SVGAGI. The CDR3 totals 15 residues. CDR3 sequence reads: CASSYRGGSSGGYTF. The CDR3, as DNA: TGTGCCAGCAGTTACCGAGGGGGCAGCTCGGGCGGCTACACCTTC.

In its sample, this clone was seen once. The chain joins TRBV6-5 to TRBJ2-7, with no clear D. CDR3 size: 11 residues. V dropped 7 bases and J dropped 7 bases, with 11 bases sitting between them. Germline CDR1 reads MNHEY; CDR2 reads SVGAGI. The CDR3 DNA reads as TGTGCCAGCAAGAGCATCTGGGAGCAGTACTTC. This codes for CASKSIWEQYF.

This rearrangement joins TRBV5-8 to TRBJ2-4; D might be TRBD2 (7 bases). Trimming removed 5 bases at V and 0 bases at J, with 12 bases between. The CDR3 spans 15 residues. From germline, CDR1 is SGHTS and CDR2 YDEGEE. DNA for the CDR3: TGTGCCAGCAGGGGGGGGGCCCTAGCCAAAAACATTCAGTACTTC. Translated, it gives CASRGGALAKNIQYF.

The gene calls are TRBV18 and TRBJ1-1; 9 bases are shared with TRBD1. V was clipped by 0 bases and J by 0 bases; unmatched bases: 2. The CDR3 is made up of 16 amino acids. Germline lookup yields CDR1 KGHSH and CDR2 LQKENI. CDR3 nucleotide sequence: TGTGCCAGCTCACCACCCGGGACAGGGTTGAACACTGAAGCTTTCTTT. This encodes CASSPPGTGLNTEAFF.

The V and J genes are TRBV11-2 and TRBJ2-7; no reliable D call. V was cut by 0 bases and J by 3 bases, with 15 bases left in between. This CDR3 is built from 16 residues. Germline V CDR1 and CDR2: SGHAT, FQNNGV. CDR3 amino acids: CASSLEPTDLRYEQYF. The DNA for the CDR3 is TGTGCCAGCAGCTTAGAGCCCACGGACCTGCGCTACGAGCAGTACTTC.

The chain is built from TRBV28 and TRBJ2-3, with D perhaps assigned TRBD1 or TRBD2 (6 bases each). The V end was cut by 6 bases, the J end by 4 bases, with 8 bases between. This CDR3 spans 12 amino acids. Germline V gene data show CDR1 as MDHEN and CDR2 as SYDVKM. This chain's CDR3 is CASRGGPDTQYF. The CDR3 DNA is TGTGCCAGCAGGGGGGGCCCAGATACGCAGTATTTT.

This chain uses TRBV27 with TRBJ2-6, with 7 nucleotides matching TRBD1. The CDR3 has 17 residues. From germline, CDR1 is MNHEY and CDR2 SMNVEV (reference sequence). The trim removed 6 bases at V and 2 bases at J, leaving 10 bases unmatched. For the CDR3, the DNA is TGTGCCAGCAGCCCAGACAGGGTACCCACTGGGGCCAACGTCCTGACTTTC. Its protein product is CASSPDRVPTGANVLTF.

V and J are TRBV15 and TRBJ2-1; 7 nucleotides agree with TRBD2. The CDR3 extends over 18 amino acids. Germline CDR1 and CDR2: LNHNV and YYDKDF (reference sequence). The V gene end was trimmed by 1 base and the J gene end by 4 bases; junction bases not matched to a gene: 13. The CDR3 bases are TGTGCCACCAGCAGAGGGGGGGGGACCCTAGCCGTATACAATGAGCAGTTCTTC. Its protein product is CATSRGGGTLAVYNEQFF.

The chain has TRBV5-1 and TRBJ2-6; D unclear. CDR1 is SGHRS and CDR2 is YFSETQ in the germline V gene. Trimming cost V 0 bases and J 0 bases, with 4 bases left between them. This CDR3 is 15 amino acids long. Written as DNA, the CDR3 is TGCGCCAGCAGCTTGGACCTCTCTGGGGCCAACGTCCTGACTTTC. It encodes CASSLDLSGANVLTF.

The chain carries TRBV6-1 and TRBJ2-1; D may be TRBD1 (5 bases). CDR1 is MNHNS and CDR2 is SASEGT in the germline V gene. The CDR3 covers 13 residues. V gave up 1 base and J gave up 9 bases, with 10 bases separating them. CDR3 nucleotide sequence: TGTGCCAGCAGTGAAGACCCAGGGCGTGAGCAGTTCTTC. Protein sequence: CASSEDPGREQFF.

In this sample, this clone turned up once. The CDR3 is CASSLHTDTQYF. As DNA, the CDR3 is TGTGCCAGCAGCTTGCACACAGATACGCAGTATTTT. The chain combines TRBV7-9 with TRBJ2-3; D not resolved. Germline CDR1 and CDR2: SEHNR and FQNEAQ (reference sequence). This CDR3 spans 12 amino acids. Trimming pared 3 bases from V and 2 bases from J, leaving 3 bases between.

The chain links TRBV10-3 to TRBJ2-1, with D tentatively TRBD2 (5 bases). In germline, CDR1 is ENHRY, CDR2 SYGVKD. This CDR3 comprises 16 residues. Deletions cut 2 bases from V and 4 bases from J, with 15 bases between. CDR3 sequence (DNA): TGTGCCATCAGTGAGGCTAGCTTGGTCTCGTACAATGAGCAGTTCTTC. Its protein product is CAISEASLVSYNEQFF.

The V call is TRBV5-1, the J call TRBJ2-1; a weak D match, TRBD2 (6 bases). Germline CDR1 SGHRS, CDR2 YFSETQ. V was cut by 2 bases and J by 4 bases, with 13 bases left in between. This CDR3 has 15 amino acids. CDR3: CASSLTGSKYNEQFF. The CDR3 DNA sequence: TGCGCCAGCAGCTTAACCGGGAGTAAGTACAATGAGCAGTTCTTC.

This clone came up a few times. The chain carries TRBV20-1 and TRBJ2-7; 8 bases align to TRBD1. Germline V gene lookup returns CDR1 DFQATT and CDR2 SNEGSKA (reference sequence). CDR3 size: 10 residues. The V and J ends lost 8 bases and 6 bases, in that order; junction bases with no gene match: 3. The CDR3 is CSSGGAEQYF. The CDR3 nucleotides read TGCAGTTCAGGGGGCGCCGAGCAGTACTTC.

The chain couples TRBV6-5 to TRBJ2-3; D unclear. In germline, CDR1 is MNHEY, CDR2 SVGAGI. The CDR3 runs to 15 residues. Deletions cut 0 bases from V and 0 bases from J, with 7 bases between. CDR3 residues: CASSYSLWSTDTQYF. The CDR3, as DNA: TGTGCCAGCAGTTACTCGTTGTGGAGCACAGATACGCAGTATTTT.

The CDR3 coding sequence is TGTGCCAGCAGCCACCGACAGGGTCCTTTCACTGAAGCTTTCTTT. Translating it yields CASSHRQGPFTEAFF. This rearrangement joins TRBV11-3 to TRBJ1-1, with TRBD1 matching 7 bases. After removal of 5 bases from V and 4 bases from J, the junction contained 10 bases not matched to a gene. The CDR3 loop spans 15 amino acids. Looked up from germline, CDR1 is SGHNT and CDR2 is YENEEA.